One and the same sample provided the 17 T cell receptor beta chains below, sequenced in a study of spatial heterogeneity in lung cancer. In TCRdb, the 5' RACE reads were re-called with MiXCR into one record per CDR3 protein. The sample includes about 20,000 distinct CDR3 sequences, about a sixth of them seen just once. The study, taken as a whole, reports: The study found that expanded intratumoral alpha and beta TCR counts tracked tumor mutation counts.

Time point given: sample taken at primary tumor resection. Their recognized antigens are unknown. Sequencing used lung tumor tissue, obtained at surgery. These receptors originate from a female donor with early-stage non-small cell lung cancer.

J is TRBJ2-7 and V is TRBV5-5; 7 bases align to TRBD1. Germline-derived CDR1 and CDR2 are SGHKS and YYEKEE (reference sequence). Trimming at V came to 2 bases and at J to 3 bases, leaving 8 bases not matched to a gene. The CDR3 is 15 residues long. The CDR3 is CASSFATGVVYEQYF. CDR3 DNA sequence: TGTGCCAGCAGCTTCGCTACAGGGGTAGTCTACGAGCAGTACTTC. Variable domain in full (rest from reference TRBV5-5 and TRBJ2-7): DAGVTQSPTHLIKTRGQQVTLRCSPISGHKSVSWYQQVLGQGPQFIFQYYEKEERGRGNFPDRFSARQFPNYSSELNVNALLLGDSALYLCASSFATGVVYEQYFGPGTRLTVT.

This clonotype occurred a few times. This rearrangement joins TRBV5-1 to TRBJ2-1; the D is unclear. CDR3 size: 13 residues. From germline, CDR1 is SGHRS and CDR2 YFSETQ. V lost 0 bases, J lost 8 bases, and 9 bases lay in between. CDR3 sequence: CASSLDLVHEQFF. The CDR3 DNA sequence: TGCGCCAGCAGCTTGGATCTAGTCCATGAGCAGTTCTTC.

The CDR3 spells CSARLAGGLLDEQFF. The CDR3 bases are TGCAGTGCTAGGCTAGCGGGAGGACTTTTGGATGAGCAGTTCTTC. The chain couples TRBV20-1 to TRBJ2-1; 11 nucleotides match TRBD2. CDR1 DFQATT and CDR2 SNEGSKA come from the germline V gene (reference sequence). This CDR3 has 15 residues. Germline trimming cut 3 bases from V and 8 bases from J; bases unmatched to any gene: 9.

A few counts support this clonotype. The J gene is TRBJ2-7, the V gene TRBV6-5; D not resolved. Germline CDR1 is MNHEY and CDR2 is SVGAGI. The CDR3 spans 12 residues. The V end was cut by 2 bases, the J end by 6 bases, with 8 bases between. This chain's CDR3 is CASSYPLLEQYF. The CDR3 nucleotides are TGTGCCAGCAGTTACCCCCTTCTCGAGCAGTACTTC.

This clonotype was recorded at least ten times. V and J are TRBV20-1 and TRBJ2-4, with D unresolved. Germline lookup yields CDR1 DFQATT and CDR2 SNEGSKA (reference sequence). The CDR3 is 13 residues long. CDR3 sequence: CGYFDQAKNIQYF. The CDR3 DNA follows: TGCGGATACTTCGACCAAGCCAAAAACATTCAGTACTTC.

This clonotype was seen a handful of times. The rearrangement joins TRBV5-1 to TRBJ2-7; unclear D gene. V was trimmed by 1 base and J by 4 bases, leaving 9 bases between them. Per germline, CDR1 SGHRS and CDR2 YFSETQ. The CDR3 is made up of 13 amino acids. CDR3 protein: CASSLRVEYEQYF. CDR3 DNA: TGCGCCAGCAGCTTGCGGGTCGAATACGAGCAGTACTTC. The entire variable domain, with the rest obtained from reference TRBV5-1 and TRBJ2-7, is as follows: KAGVTQTPRYLIKTRGQQVTLSCSPISGHRSVSWYQQTPGQGLQFLFEYFSETQRNKGNFPGRFSGRQFSNSRSEMNVSTLELGDSALYLCASSLRVEYEQYFGPGTRLTVT.

Ten or more counts support this clonotype. The CDR3 protein is CASSSEGQYGYTF. CDR3 nucleotides: TGCGCCAGCAGCTCCGAGGGACAGTATGGCTACACCTTC. This chain links TRBV5-1 with TRBJ1-2; 7 bases line up with TRBD1. Germline V gene lookup returns CDR1 SGHRS and CDR2 YFSETQ. J was trimmed by 5 bases and V by 3 bases; bases with no gene match: 4. This CDR3 comprises 13 residues.

This clonotype was seen at least ten times. This chain uses TRBV5-1 with TRBJ2-3, with D perhaps TRBD1 (6 bases). The V end was cut by 4 bases, the J end by 8 bases, with 17 bases between. CDR1 is SGHRS and CDR2 is YFSETQ in the germline V gene. This CDR3 has 14 amino acids. This CDR3 is CASSIGGRAATQYF. DNA for the CDR3: TGCGCCAGCAGCATAGGGGGTCGGGCAGCTACGCAGTATTTT.

In its sample, this clonotype was seen a few times. This chain uses TRBV20-1 with TRBJ2-3; TRBD2 aligns across 10 bases. Germline assignment: CDR1 DFQATT and CDR2 SNEGSKA (reference sequence). The CDR3 extends over 12 amino acids. This CDR3 reads CTLAGETDTQYF. The CDR3 nucleotides read TGCACTCTAGCGGGAGAAACAGATACGCAGTATTTT.

In its sample, this clonotype was seen a few times. The rearrangement uses TRBV6-2 or TRBV6-3 and TRBJ2-1; D is ambiguous. The CDR3 runs 14 residues. Trimming took 5 bases from V and 7 from J, leaving 15 bases between them. Germline loops: CDR1 MNHEY, CDR2 SVGEGT. For the CDR3, the DNA is TGTGCCAGCAGTCCGGACGTGGGTGGAAATGAGCAGTTCTTC. It encodes CASSPDVGGNEQFF.

This clonotype was counted at least ten times. The V gene is TRBV12-3 or TRBV12-4, the J gene TRBJ2-1; D may correspond to TRBD1 or TRBD2 (5 bases each). The CDR3 totals 15 residues. The V gene lost 5 bases and the J gene lost 4 bases, with 15 bases spanning the gap. The CDR3 here is CASSGTGTTYNEQFF. In nucleotides, the CDR3 is TGTGCCAGCAGTGGCACCGGGACCACGTACAATGAGCAGTTCTTC.

This clonotype was picked up one time. The rearrangement uses TRBV28 and TRBJ2-7; 10 bases line up with TRBD1. The CDR3 runs to 15 residues. Germline assignment: CDR1 MDHEN and CDR2 SYDVKM. V lost 7 bases, J lost 8 bases, and 14 bases stayed unmatched. The CDR3 bases are TGTGCCAGCAACGTGGGGGGACAGGGGTCTATGAAGCAGTACTTC. This sequence encodes CASNVGGQGSMKQYF.

This clonotype was observed a few times. The genes are TRBV29-1 and TRBJ2-2; D may correspond to TRBD1 or TRBD2 (6 bases each). The CDR3 totals 15 residues. Germline values: CDR1 SQVTM, CDR2 ANQGSEA. Trimming took off 7 bases at V and 2 bases at J, with 17 bases between the two ends. CDR3 nucleotide sequence: TGCAGCGCCTGGGGGCGGGACCAAAACACCGGGGAGCTGTTTTTT. As protein: CSAWGRDQNTGELFF.

V is TRBV30 and J is TRBJ2-2; 10 bases align to TRBD1. V trimming: 3 bases; J trimming: 4 bases; junction bases outside the gene matches: 5. Per germline, CDR1 GTSNPN and CDR2 SVGIG (reference sequence). The CDR3 spans 15 residues. The CDR3 protein is CAWRKDRGVTGELFF. The CDR3 coding sequence is TGTGCCTGGAGAAAGGACAGGGGGGTCACCGGGGAGCTGTTTTTT.

This clonotype appeared a few times. The gene calls are TRBV29-1 and TRBJ2-6; D may be TRBD2 (6 bases). The germline V gene encodes CDR1 SQVTM and CDR2 ANQGSEA. V was shortened by 6 bases and J by 0 bases, with 9 bases between the two germline ends. The CDR3 is 14 residues long. The CDR3 region has the DNA TGCAGCGTGCTGGGGGGCTCTGGGGCCAACGTCCTGACTTTC. It yields the protein CSVLGGSGANVLTF. Together with reference TRBV29-1 and TRBJ2-6, the CDR3 gives the full variable domain: SAVISQKPSRDICQRGTSLTIQCQVDSQVTMMFWYRQQPGQSLTLIATANQGSEATYESGFVIDKFPISRPNLTFSTLTVSNMSPEDSSIYLCSVLGGSGANVLTFGAGSRLTVL.

Note on this clonotype: A much more abundant neighbour one base away suggests this may be a read error. The rearrangement joins TRBV10-2 to TRBJ2-7, with TRBD2 matching over 8 bases. Losses at the gene ends were 4 bases for V and 0 bases for J; bases not matched to a gene: 11. CDR1 WSHSY and CDR2 SAAADI come from the germline V gene. The CDR3 contains 17 residues. Here the CDR3 DNA reads TGCGCCAGCAGTGGAAGCGGGAGCCCCCTCAGCTCCTACGAGCAGTACTTC. Translating gives CASSGSGSPLSSYEQYF.

This clonotype was observed at least ten times. V usage is TRBV6-2 or TRBV6-3 and J usage is TRBJ2-1, with 14 bases matching TRBD2. J gave up 8 bases and V 5 bases, and 8 bases lay outside the gene matches. The CDR3 totals 16 residues. The germline gives CDR1 MNHEY, CDR2 SVGEGT. Here the CDR3 reads CASSQRTSGRRYEQFF. The CDR3 DNA sequence: TGTGCCAGCAGTCAGAGGACTAGCGGGAGGAGATATGAGCAGTTCTTC.